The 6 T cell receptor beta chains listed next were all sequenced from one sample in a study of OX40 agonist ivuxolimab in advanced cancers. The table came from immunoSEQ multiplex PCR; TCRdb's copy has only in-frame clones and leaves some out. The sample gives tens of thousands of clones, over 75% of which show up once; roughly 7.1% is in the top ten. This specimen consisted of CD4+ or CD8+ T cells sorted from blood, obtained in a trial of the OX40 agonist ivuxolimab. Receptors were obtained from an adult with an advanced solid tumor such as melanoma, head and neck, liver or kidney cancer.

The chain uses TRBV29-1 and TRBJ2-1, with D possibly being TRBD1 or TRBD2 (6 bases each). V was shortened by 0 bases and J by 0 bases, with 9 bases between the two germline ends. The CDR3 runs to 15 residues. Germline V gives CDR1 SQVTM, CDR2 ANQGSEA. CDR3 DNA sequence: TGCAGCGTTGAAGAGGGGGGCTTCTCCTACAATGAGCAGTTCTTC. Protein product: CSVEEGGFSYNEQFF.

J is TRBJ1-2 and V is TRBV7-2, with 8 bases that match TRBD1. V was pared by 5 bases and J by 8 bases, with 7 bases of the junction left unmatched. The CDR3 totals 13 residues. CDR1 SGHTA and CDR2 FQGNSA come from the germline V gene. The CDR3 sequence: CASSAQGAIGYTF. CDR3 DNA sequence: TGTGCCAGCAGCGCGCAGGGGGCGATAGGCTACACCTTC.

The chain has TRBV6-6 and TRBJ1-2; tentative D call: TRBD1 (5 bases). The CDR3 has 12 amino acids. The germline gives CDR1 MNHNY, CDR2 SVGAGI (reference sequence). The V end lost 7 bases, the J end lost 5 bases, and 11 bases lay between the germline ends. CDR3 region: CASTPGGYGYTF. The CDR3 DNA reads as TGTGCCAGCACTCCGGGGGGGTATGGCTACACCTTC.

The CDR3 spells CASSSQGEKLFF. The CDR3 region has the DNA TGTGCCAGCAGTTCACAGGGAGAAAAACTGTTTTTT. The genes are TRBV7-2 and TRBJ1-4; TRBD1 is a possible D gene (6 bases). CDR3 length equals 12 residues. Trimming removed 6 bases from V and 8 bases from J, with 10 bases in between. Germline V CDR1 and CDR2: SGHTA, FQGNSA.

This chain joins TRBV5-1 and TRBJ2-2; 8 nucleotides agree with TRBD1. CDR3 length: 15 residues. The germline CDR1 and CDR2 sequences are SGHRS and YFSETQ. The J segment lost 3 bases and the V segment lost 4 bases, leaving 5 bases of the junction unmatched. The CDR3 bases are TGCGCCAGCAGCCCTAAGACAGGGGACACCGGGGAGCTGTTTTTT. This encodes CASSPKTGDTGELFF.

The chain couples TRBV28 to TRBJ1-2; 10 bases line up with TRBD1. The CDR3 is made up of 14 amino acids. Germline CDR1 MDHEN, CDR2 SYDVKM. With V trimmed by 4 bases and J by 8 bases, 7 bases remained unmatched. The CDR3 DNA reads TGTGCCAGCAGTTCCCCGAGGACAGGGGGAGGCTACACCTTC. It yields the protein CASSSPRTGGGYTF.